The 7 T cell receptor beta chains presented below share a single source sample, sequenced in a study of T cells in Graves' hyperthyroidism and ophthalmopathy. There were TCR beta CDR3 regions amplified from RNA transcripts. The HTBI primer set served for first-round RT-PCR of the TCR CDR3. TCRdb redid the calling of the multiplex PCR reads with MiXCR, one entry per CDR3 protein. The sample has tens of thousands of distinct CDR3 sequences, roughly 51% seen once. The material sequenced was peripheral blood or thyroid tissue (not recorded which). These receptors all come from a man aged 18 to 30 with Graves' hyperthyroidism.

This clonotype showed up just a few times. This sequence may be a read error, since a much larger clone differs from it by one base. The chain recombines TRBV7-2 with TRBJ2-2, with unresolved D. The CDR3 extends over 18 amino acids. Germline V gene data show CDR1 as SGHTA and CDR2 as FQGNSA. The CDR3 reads CVSSFFTSWEPPTGELFF. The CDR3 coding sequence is TGTGTCAGCAGCTTTTTTACCTCTTGGGAACCTCCAACCGGGGAGCTGTTTTTT.

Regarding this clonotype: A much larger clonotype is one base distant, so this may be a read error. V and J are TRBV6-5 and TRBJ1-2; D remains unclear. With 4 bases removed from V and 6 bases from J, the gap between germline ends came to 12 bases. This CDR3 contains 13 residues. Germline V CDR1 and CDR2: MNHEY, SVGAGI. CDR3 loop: CASSLDGLNGYTF. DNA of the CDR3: TGTGCCAGCAGTTTGGACGGACTTAATGGCTACACCTTC.

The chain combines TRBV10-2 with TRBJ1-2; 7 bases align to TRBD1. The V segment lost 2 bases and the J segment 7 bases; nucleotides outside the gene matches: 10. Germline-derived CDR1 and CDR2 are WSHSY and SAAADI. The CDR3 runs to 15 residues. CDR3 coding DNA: TGCGCCAGCAGTGAGGACGGGACAGTGGTCCTTGGCTACACCTTC. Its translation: CASSEDGTVVLGYTF.

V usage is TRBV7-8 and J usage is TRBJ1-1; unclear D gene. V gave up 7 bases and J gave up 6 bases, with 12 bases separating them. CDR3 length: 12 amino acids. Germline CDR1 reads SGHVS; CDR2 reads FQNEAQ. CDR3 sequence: CASISPWAEAFF. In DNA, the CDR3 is TGTGCCAGCATCTCACCGTGGGCTGAAGCTTTCTTT.

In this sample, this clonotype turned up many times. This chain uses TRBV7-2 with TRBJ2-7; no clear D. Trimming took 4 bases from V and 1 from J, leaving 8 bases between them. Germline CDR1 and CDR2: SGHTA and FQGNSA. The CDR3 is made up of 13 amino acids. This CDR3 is CASSSADSYEQYF. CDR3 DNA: TGTGCCAGCAGCTCTGCAGATTCCTACGAGCAGTACTTC.

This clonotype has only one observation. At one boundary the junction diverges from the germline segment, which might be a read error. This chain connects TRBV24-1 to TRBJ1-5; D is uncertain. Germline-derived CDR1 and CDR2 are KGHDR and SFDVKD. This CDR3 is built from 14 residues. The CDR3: CATSVRFRNQPQLF. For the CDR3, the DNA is TGTGCCACCAGCGTCAGGTTTCGCAATCAGCCCCAGCTTTTT.

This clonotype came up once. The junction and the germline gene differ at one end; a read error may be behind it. As DNA, the CDR3 is TGTGCCAGCAGCACGGGACTAGCGGGAGGAGAGACCCTGTACTTC. This encodes CASSTGLAGGETLYF. The chain carries TRBV9 and TRBJ2-5, with 15 bases identical to TRBD2. Germline CDR1 is SGDLS and CDR2 is YYNGEE. There are 15 residues in the CDR3.